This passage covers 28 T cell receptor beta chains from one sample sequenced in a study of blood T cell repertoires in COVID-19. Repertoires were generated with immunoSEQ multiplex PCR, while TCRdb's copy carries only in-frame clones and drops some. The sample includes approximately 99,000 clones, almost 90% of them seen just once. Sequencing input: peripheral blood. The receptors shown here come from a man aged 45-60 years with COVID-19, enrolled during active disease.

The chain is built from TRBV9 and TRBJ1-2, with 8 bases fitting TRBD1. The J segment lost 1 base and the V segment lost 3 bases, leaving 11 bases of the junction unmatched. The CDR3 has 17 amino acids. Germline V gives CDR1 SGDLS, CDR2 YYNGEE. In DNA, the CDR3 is TGTGCCAGCAGCGCGTCGGACAGGGAGCCTCTTAACTATGGCTACACCTTC. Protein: CASSASDREPLNYGYTF.

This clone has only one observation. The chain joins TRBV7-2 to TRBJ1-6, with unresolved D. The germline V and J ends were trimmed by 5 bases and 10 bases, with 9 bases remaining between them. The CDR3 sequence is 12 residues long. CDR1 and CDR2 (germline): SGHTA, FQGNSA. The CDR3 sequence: CASSQPVSPLHF. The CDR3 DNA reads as TGTGCCAGCAGCCAACCAGTGTCACCCCTCCACTTT.

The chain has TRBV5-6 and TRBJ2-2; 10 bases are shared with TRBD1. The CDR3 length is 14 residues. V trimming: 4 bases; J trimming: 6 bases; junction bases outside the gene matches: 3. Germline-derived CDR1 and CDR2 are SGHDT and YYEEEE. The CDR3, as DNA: TGTGCCAGCAGCCCCGGACAGGGGGCCGGGGAGCTGTTTTTT. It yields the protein CASSPGQGAGELFF.

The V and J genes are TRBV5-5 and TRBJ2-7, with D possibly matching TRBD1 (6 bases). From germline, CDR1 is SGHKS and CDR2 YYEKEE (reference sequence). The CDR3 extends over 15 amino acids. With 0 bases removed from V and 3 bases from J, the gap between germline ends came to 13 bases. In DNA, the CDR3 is TGTGCCAGCAGCTTGGTTCTTCAGGGGCACTACGAGCAGTACTTC. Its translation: CASSLVLQGHYEQYF.

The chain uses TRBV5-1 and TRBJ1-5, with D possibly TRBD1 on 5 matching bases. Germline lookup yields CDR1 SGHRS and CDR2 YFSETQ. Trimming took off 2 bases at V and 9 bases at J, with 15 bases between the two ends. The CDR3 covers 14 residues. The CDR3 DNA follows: TGCGCCAGCAGCTTAGAGCAGGGCTTGGGGCCCCAGCATTTT. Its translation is CASSLEQGLGPQHF.

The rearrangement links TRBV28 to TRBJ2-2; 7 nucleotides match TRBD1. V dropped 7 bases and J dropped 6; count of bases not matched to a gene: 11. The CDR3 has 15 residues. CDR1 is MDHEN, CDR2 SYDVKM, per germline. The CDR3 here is CASTRTGVDAGELFF. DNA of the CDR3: TGTGCCAGCACCAGAACAGGGGTGGATGCCGGGGAGCTGTTTTTT.

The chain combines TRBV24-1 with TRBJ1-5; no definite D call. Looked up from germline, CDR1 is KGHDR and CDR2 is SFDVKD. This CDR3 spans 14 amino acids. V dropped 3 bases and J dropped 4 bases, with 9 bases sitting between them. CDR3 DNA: TGTGCCACCAGTGATGTGGAGGCGAATCAGCCCCAGCATTTT. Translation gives CATSDVEANQPQHF.

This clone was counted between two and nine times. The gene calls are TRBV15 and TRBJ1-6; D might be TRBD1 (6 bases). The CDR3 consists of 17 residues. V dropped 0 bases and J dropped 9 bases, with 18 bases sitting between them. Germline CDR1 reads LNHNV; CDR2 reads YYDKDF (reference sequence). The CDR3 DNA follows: TGTGCCACCAGCAGAGACTTTTGGACAGACGATGGTTCACCCCTCCACTTT. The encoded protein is CATSRDFWTDDGSPLHF. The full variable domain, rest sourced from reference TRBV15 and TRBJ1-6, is DAMVIQNPRYQVTQFGKPVTLSCSQTLNHNVMYWYQQKSSQAPKLLFHYYDKDFNNEADTPDNFQSRRPNTSFCFLDIRSPGLGDTAMYLCATSRDFWTDDGSPLHFGNGTRLTVT.

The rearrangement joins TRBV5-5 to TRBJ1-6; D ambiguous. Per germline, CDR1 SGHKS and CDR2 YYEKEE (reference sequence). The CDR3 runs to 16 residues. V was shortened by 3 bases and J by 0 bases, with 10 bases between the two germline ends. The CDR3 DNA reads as TGTGCCAGCAGCTCTCCAATTAGCTCCTATAATTCACCCCTCCACTTT. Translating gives CASSSPISSYNSPLHF.

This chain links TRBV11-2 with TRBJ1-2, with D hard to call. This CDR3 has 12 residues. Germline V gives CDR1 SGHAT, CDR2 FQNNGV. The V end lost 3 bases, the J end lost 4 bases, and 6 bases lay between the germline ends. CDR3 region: CASSLGFYGYTF. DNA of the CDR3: TGTGCCAGCAGCTTGGGCTTCTATGGCTACACCTTC.

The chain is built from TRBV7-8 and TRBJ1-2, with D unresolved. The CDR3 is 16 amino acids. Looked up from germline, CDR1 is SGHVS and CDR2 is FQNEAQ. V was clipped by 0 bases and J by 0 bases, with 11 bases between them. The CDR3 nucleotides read TGTGCCAGCAGCTTAGCTAGAACAGCTACTAACTATGGCTACACCTTC. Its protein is CASSLARTATNYGYTF.

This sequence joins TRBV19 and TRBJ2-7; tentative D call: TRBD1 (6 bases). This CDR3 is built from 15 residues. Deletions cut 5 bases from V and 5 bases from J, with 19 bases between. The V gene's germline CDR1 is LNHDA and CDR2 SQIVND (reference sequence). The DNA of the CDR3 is TGTGCCAGTAGTCGCCTCCCCGGGACATTAAACGAGCAGTACTTC. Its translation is CASSRLPGTLNEQYF.

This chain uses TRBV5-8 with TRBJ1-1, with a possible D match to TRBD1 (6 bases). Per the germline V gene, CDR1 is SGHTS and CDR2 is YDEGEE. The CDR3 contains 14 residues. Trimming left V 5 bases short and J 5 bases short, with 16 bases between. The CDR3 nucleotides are TGTGCCAGCAGACCACGACAGGTTTCTACTGAAGCTTTCTTT. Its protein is CASRPRQVSTEAFF.

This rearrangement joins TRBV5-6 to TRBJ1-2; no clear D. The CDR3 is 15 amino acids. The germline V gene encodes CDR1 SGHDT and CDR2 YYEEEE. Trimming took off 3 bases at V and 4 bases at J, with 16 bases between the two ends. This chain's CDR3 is CASSSVEDSTYGYTF. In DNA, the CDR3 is TGTGCCAGCAGCTCCGTCGAGGATTCGACCTATGGCTACACCTTC.

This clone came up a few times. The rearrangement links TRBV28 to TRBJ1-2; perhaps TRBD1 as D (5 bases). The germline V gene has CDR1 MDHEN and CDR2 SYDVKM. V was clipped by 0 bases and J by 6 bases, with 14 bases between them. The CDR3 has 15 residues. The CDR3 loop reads CASSLWSGYVHGYTF. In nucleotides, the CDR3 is TGTGCCAGCAGTTTATGGTCAGGGTATGTCCATGGCTACACCTTC.

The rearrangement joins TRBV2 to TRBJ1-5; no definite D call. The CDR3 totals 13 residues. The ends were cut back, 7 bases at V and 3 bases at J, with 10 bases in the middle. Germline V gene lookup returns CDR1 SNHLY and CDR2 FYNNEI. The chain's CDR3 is CASTSTNNQPQHF. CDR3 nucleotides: TGTGCCAGCACATCTACGAACAATCAGCCCCAGCATTTT.

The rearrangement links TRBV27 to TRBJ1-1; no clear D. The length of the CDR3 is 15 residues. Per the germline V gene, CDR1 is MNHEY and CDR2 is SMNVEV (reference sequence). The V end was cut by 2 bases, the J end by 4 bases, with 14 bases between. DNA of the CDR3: TGTGCCAGCAGTTTAACGAGCCACCGGGGCACTGAAGCTTTCTTT. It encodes CASSLTSHRGTEAFF.

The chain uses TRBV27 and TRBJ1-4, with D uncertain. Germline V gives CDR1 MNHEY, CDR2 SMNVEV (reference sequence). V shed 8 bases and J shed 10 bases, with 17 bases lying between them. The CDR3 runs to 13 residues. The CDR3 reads CASPAGSEGKLFF. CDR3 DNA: TGTGCCAGCCCGGCGGGGTCCGAGGGAAAACTGTTTTTT.

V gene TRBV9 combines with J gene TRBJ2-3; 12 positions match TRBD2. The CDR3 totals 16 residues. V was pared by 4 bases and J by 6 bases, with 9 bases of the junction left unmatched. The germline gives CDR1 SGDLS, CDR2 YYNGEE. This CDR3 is CASSSLTSGGSDTQYF. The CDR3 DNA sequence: TGTGCCAGCAGCTCCCTGACTAGCGGGGGTTCGGATACGCAGTATTTT.

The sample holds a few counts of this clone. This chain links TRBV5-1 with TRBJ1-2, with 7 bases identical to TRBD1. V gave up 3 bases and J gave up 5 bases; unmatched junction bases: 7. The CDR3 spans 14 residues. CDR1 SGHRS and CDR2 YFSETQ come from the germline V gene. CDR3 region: CASSYGGTEYGYTF. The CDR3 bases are TGCGCCAGCAGCTATGGGGGGACAGAATATGGCTACACCTTC.

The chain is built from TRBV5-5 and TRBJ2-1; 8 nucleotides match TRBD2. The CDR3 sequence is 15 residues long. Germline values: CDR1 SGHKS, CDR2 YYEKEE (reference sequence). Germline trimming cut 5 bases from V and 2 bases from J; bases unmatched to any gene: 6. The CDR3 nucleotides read TGTGCCAGCAGACGTCCGGGAGGGCCCTACAATGAGCAGTTCTTC. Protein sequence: CASRRPGGPYNEQFF.

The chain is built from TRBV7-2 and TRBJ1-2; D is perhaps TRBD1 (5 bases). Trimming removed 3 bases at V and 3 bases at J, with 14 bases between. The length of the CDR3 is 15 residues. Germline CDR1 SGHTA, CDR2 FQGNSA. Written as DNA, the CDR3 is TGTGCCAGCAGCTTCCCGGGACGGGGGGACTATGGCTACACCTTC. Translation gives CASSFPGRGDYGYTF.

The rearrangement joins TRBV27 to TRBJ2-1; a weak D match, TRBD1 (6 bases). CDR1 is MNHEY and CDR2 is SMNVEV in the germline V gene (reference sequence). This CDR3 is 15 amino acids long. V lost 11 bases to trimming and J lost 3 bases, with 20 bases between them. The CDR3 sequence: CAGTGHIIYYNEQFF. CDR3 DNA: TGTGCCGGGACGGGACACATTATATACTACAATGAGCAGTTCTTC.

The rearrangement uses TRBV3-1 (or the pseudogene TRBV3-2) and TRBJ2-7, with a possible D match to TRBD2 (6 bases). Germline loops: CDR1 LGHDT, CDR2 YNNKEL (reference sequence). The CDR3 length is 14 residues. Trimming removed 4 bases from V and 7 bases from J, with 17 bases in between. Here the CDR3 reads CASSLPGLHSEQYF. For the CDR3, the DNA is TGTGCCAGCAGCCTCCCGGGACTTCACTCGGAGCAGTACTTC.

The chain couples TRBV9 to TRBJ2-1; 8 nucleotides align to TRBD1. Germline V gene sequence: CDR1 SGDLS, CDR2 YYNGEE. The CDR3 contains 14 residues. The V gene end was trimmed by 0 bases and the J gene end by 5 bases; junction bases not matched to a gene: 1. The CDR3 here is CASSVGDRNNEQFF. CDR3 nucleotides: TGTGCCAGCAGCGTAGGGGACAGGAACAATGAGCAGTTCTTC.

The CDR3 sequence: CATSEGAGGYGYTF. CDR3 bases: TGTGCCACCAGCGAGGGGGCGGGGGGGTACGGCTACACCTTC. The rearrangement uses TRBV15 and TRBJ1-2; TRBD1 agrees at 7 bases. The germline V gene has CDR1 LNHNV and CDR2 YYDKDF (reference sequence). Unmatched junction bases numbered 11, after V lost 5 bases and J lost 8 bases. The CDR3 has 14 amino acids.

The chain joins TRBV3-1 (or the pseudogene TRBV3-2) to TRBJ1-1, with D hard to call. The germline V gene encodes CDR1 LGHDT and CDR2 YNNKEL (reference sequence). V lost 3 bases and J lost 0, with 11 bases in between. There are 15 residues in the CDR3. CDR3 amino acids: CASSHGTSVNTEAFF. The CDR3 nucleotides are TGTGCCAGCAGCCACGGTACGTCGGTGAACACTGAAGCTTTCTTT.

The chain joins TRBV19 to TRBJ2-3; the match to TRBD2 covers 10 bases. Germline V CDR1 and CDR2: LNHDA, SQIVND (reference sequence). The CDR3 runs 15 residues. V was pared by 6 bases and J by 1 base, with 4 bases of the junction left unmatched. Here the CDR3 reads CASSLAGGRTDTQYF. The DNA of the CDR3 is TGTGCCAGTAGCTTAGCGGGGGGCCGCACAGATACGCAGTATTTT.